Shown below are 8 T cell receptor beta chains from a single sample sequenced in a study of T-cell reconstitution after alpha-beta-depleted transplantation in children. Researchers prepared the TCRbeta library using unique molecular identifiers, the study reports. TCRdb reprocessed the PCR reads via MiXCR and lists one record per CDR3 protein. The data hold roughly 500,000 distinct CDR3 sequences, with approximately 29% observed a single time. The sample consisted of PBMCs from the stem cell graft donor, taken from the stem cell graft. The origin of the receptors is a human donor who donated a stem cell graft to a child with aplastic anemia.

This chain links TRBV28 with TRBJ2-1; possibly TRBD2 for D (5 bases). The CDR3 contains 15 residues. Germline V gene lookup returns CDR1 MDHEN and CDR2 SYDVKM. V was cut by 7 bases and J by 7 bases, with 20 bases left in between. The CDR3 spells CASILDTRGWNEQFF. For the CDR3, the DNA is TGTGCCAGCATCCTCGACACCCGCGGGTGGAATGAGCAGTTCTTC.

The V call is TRBV7-9, the J call TRBJ1-1; possibly TRBD1 for D (5 bases). The CDR3 consists of 17 residues. Germline CDR1 is SEHNR and CDR2 is FQNEAQ (reference sequence). The germline V and J ends were trimmed by 2 bases and 0 bases, with 16 bases remaining between them. DNA of the CDR3: TGTGCCAGCAGCTTATTAGGGAGGGGCGATCTGAACACTGAAGCTTTCTTT. Its translation: CASSLLGRGDLNTEAFF.

V and J are TRBV6-1 and TRBJ1-1; TRBD1 is a possible D gene (5 bases). Germline CDR1 reads MNHNS; CDR2 reads SASEGT. This CDR3 has 12 amino acids. V lost 1 base and J 5 bases, leaving 5 bases between the germline ends. CDR3: CASSEGTTEAFF. CDR3 nucleotides: TGTGCCAGCAGTGAAGGGACAACTGAAGCTTTCTTT.

V usage is TRBV20-1 and J usage is TRBJ2-1, with TRBD2 as a possible D gene (5 bases). Germline values: CDR1 DFQATT, CDR2 SNEGSKA (reference sequence). Trimming shortened V by 4 bases and J by 6 bases, and 16 bases separated the two germline ends. This CDR3 contains 14 residues. CDR3 region: CSAIERLAGNEQFF. The CDR3 bases are TGCAGTGCTATTGAGCGGCTCGCGGGCAATGAGCAGTTCTTC.

V usage is TRBV10-3 and J usage is TRBJ1-1; the match to TRBD1 covers 8 bases. The germline V gene has CDR1 ENHRY and CDR2 SYGVKD. There are 13 residues in the CDR3. V gave up 11 bases and J gave up 3 bases; unmatched junction bases: 8. CDR3 sequence: CAVEQGADTEAFF. As DNA, the CDR3 is TGTGCCGTAGAGCAGGGGGCGGACACTGAAGCTTTCTTT.

DNA of the CDR3: TGCAGCGCATTGGGACATTCCGACTACACCTTC. Encoded protein: CSALGHSDYTF. This chain uses TRBV29-1 with TRBJ1-2, with D possibly being TRBD1 (6 bases). This CDR3 is built from 11 residues. From germline, CDR1 is SQVTM and CDR2 ANQGSEA. V lost 7 bases to trimming and J lost 10 bases, with 16 bases between them. The full variable domain, in which reference TRBV29-1 and TRBJ1-2 provide the parts outside the CDR3, is SAVISQKPSRDICQRGTSLTIQCQVDSQVTMMFWYRQQPGQSLTLIATANQGSEATYESGFVIDKFPISRPNLTFSTLTVSNMSPEDSSIYLCSALGHSDYTFGSGTRLTVV.

The table lists this clonotype with a few counts. One end of the junction does not line up with germline, which may come from a read error. CDR3 DNA: TGTGCCAGCAGTTCGGGGACTATCTCTGGGGCCAACGGCCTGACTTTC. It encodes CASSSGTISGANGLTF. V usage is TRBV28 and J usage is TRBJ2-6; TRBD2 matches at 7 bases. The CDR3 covers 16 residues. Germline lookup yields CDR1 MDHEN and CDR2 SYDVKM.

This clonotype has a handful of counts. This rearrangement joins TRBV6-2 or TRBV6-3 to TRBJ1-5; D gene uncertain. The CDR3 length is 14 residues. V was shortened by 0 bases and J by 4 bases, with 7 bases between the two germline ends. CDR1 and CDR2 from the germline V gene are MNHEY and SVGEGT. The CDR3 loop reads CASSYSMRNQPQHF. CDR3 coding DNA: TGTGCCAGCAGTTACTCGATGCGGAATCAGCCCCAGCATTTT.